This T cell receptor beta chain came from a study of cytomegalovirus exposure and HLA in healthy donors. Across the whole study: The roughly 110 validation repertoires matched the roughly 630 first-cohort repertoires in platform, a later analysis reported.

The table came from immunoSEQ multiplex PCR; TCRdb's copy has only in-frame clones and leaves some out. Here the sample spans about 100,000 clones, approximately 96% being singletons. The CDR3 length is 12 residues. V was shortened by 2 bases and J by 8 bases, with 8 bases between the two germline ends. Germline loops: CDR1 MDHEN, CDR2 SYDVKM. The source is a woman between 18 and 29 years old in good health and CMV-seronegative. The chain couples TRBV28 to TRBJ2-3; no clear D. Input material: PBMCs. The CDR3 DNA reads as TGTGCCAGCAGTTTAGGTAGTACTACGCAGTATTTT. This gives the protein CASSLGSTTQYF.